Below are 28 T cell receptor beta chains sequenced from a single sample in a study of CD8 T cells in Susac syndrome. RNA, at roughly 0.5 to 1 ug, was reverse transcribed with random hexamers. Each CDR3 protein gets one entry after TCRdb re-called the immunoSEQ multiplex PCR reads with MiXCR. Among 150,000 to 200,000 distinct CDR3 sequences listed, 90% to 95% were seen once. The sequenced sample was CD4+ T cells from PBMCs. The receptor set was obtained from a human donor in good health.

Here the CDR3 DNA reads TGTGCCAGCACCGCGGCGGAGTGGAACACCGGGGAGCTGTTTTTT. Encoded protein: CASTAAEWNTGELFF. The rearrangement joins TRBV3-1 to TRBJ2-2; D unresolved. The length of the CDR3 is 15 residues. Per the germline V gene, CDR1 is LGHDT and CDR2 is YNNKEL (reference sequence). The V end lost 7 bases, the J end lost 1 base, and 13 bases lay between the germline ends.

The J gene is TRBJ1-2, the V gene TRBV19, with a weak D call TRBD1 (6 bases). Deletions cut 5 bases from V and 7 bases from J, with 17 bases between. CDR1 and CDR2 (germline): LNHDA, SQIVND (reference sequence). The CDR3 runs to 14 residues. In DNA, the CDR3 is TGTGCCAGTAGTCCCGCGGGGGCGAGATTTGGCTACACCTTC. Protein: CASSPAGARFGYTF. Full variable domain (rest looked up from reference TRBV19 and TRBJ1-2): DGGITQSPKYLFRKEGQNVTLSCEQNLNHDAMYWYRQDPGQGLRLIYYSQIVNDFQKGDIAEGYSVSREKKESFPLTVTSAQKNPTAFYLCASSPAGARFGYTFGSGTRLTVV.

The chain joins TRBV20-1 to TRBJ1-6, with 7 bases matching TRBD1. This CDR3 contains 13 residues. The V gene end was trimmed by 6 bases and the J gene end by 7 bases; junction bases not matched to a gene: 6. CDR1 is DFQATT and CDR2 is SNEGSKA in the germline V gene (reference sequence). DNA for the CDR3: TGCAGTGCCGCCGGGACAGTAAATTCACCCCTCCACTTT. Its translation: CSAAGTVNSPLHF.

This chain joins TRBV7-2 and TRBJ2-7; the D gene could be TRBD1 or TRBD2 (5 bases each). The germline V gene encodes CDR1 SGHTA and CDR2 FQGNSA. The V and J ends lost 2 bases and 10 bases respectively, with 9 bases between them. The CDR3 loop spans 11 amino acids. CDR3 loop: CASSLFGDQYF. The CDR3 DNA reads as TGTGCCAGCAGCTTATTCGGGGACCAGTACTTC.

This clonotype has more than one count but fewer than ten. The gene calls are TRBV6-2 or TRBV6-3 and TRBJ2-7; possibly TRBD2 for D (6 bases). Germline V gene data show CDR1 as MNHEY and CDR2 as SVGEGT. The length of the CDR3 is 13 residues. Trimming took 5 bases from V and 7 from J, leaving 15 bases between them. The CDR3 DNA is TGTGCCAGCAGTCTGGACCAGGCGGGGGAGCAGTACTTC. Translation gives CASSLDQAGEQYF.

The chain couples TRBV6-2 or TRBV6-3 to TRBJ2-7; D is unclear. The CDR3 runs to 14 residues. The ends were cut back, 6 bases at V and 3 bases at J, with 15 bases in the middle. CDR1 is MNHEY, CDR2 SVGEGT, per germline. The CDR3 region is CASSRFGQLYEQYF. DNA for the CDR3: TGTGCCAGCAGCCGTTTTGGTCAGCTCTACGAGCAGTACTTC.

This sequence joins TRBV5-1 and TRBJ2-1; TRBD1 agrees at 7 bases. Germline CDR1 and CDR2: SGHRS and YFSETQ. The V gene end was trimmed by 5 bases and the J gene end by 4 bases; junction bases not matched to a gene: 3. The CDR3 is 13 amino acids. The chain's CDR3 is CASRGTEYNEQFF. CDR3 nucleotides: TGCGCCAGCAGGGGGACAGAATACAATGAGCAGTTCTTC. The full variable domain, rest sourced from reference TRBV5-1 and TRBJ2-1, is KAGVTQTPRYLIKTRGQQVTLSCSPISGHRSVSWYQQTPGQGLQFLFEYFSETQRNKGNFPGRFSGRQFSNSRSEMNVSTLELGDSALYLCASRGTEYNEQFFGPGTRLTVL.

CDR3 loop: CASSQTYTYNEQFF. CDR3 in DNA: TGTGCCAGCAGCCAAACGTATACCTACAATGAGCAGTTCTTC. The V gene is TRBV3-1, the J gene TRBJ2-1; D is unclear. The CDR3 extends over 14 amino acids. The V gene's germline CDR1 is LGHDT and CDR2 YNNKEL (reference sequence). V was clipped by 2 bases and J by 2 bases, with 7 bases between them.

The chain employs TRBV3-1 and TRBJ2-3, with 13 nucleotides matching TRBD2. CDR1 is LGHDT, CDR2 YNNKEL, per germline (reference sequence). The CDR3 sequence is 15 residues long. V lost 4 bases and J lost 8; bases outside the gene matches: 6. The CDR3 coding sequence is TGTGCCAGCAGCCCAGGACTAGCGGGGGTACTTACGCAGTATTTT. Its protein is CASSPGLAGVLTQYF.

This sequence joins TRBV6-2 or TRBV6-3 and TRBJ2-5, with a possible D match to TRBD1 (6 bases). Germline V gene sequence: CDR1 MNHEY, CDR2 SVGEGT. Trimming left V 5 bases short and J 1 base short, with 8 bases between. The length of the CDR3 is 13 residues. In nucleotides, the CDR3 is TGTGCCAGCAGTCGACAGGCCCAAGAGACCCAGTACTTC. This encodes CASSRQAQETQYF.

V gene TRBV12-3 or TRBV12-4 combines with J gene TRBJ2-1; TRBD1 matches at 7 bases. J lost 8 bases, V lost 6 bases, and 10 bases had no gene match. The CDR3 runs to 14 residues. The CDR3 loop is CASRPLTGSHEQFF. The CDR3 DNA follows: TGTGCCAGCAGGCCTCTGACAGGGTCCCATGAGCAGTTCTTC.

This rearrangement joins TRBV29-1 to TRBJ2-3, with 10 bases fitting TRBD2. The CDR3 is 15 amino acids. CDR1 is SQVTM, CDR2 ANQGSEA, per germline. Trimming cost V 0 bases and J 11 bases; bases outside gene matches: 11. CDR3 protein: CSVEELAGASEGQYF. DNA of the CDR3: TGCAGCGTTGAAGAGCTAGCGGGGGCCTCGGAGGGGCAGTATTTT.

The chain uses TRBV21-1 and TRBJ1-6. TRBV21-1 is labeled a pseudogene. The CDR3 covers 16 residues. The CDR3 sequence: CASSKERVRTYSPLHF. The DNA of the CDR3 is TGTGCCAGCAGCAAAGAAAGGGTTCGGACCTATTCACCCCTCCACTTT.

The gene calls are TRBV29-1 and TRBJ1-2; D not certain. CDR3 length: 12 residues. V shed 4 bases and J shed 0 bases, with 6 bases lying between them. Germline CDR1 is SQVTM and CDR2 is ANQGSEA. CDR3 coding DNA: TGCAGCGTTGTAAAGGCTAACTATGGCTACACCTTC. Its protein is CSVVKANYGYTF.

CDR3: CSASPSSGGHQETQYF. Here the CDR3 DNA reads TGCAGTGCTAGCCCCTCTAGCGGGGGGCACCAAGAGACCCAGTACTTC. The V gene is TRBV20-1, the J gene TRBJ2-5; 11 bases agree with TRBD2. V trimming: 3 bases; J trimming: 0 bases; junction bases outside the gene matches: 6. The germline gives CDR1 DFQATT, CDR2 SNEGSKA (reference sequence). The CDR3 spans 16 residues.

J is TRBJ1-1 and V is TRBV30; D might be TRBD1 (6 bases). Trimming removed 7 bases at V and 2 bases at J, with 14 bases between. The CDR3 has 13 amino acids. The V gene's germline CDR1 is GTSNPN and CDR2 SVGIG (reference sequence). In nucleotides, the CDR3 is TGTGCCTTGTCCCGGGACACAAACACTGAAGCTTTCTTT. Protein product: CALSRDTNTEAFF.

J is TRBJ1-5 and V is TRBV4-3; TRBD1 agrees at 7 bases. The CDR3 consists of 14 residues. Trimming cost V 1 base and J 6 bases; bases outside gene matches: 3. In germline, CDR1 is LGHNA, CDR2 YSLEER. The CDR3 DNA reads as TGCGCCAGCAGCCAAGGGCGACAGGGTCAGCCCCAGCATTTT. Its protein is CASSQGRQGQPQHF.

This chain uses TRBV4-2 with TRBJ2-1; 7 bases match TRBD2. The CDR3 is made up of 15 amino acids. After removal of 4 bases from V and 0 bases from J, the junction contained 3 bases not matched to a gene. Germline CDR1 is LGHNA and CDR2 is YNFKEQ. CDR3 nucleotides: TGTGCCAGCAGCCTTCGGGGGGACTCCTACAATGAGCAGTTCTTC. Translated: CASSLRGDSYNEQFF.

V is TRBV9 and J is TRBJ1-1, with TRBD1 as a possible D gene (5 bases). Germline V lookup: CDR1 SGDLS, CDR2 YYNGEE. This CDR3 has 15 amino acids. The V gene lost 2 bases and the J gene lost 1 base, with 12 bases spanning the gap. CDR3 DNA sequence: TGTGCCAGCAGCGTGGCGGGGGTTTCGAACACTGAAGCTTTCTTT. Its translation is CASSVAGVSNTEAFF. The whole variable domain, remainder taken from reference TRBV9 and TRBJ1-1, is DSGVTQTPKHLITATGQRVTLRCSPRSGDLSVYWYQQSLDQGLQFLIQYYNGEERAKGNILERFSAQQFPDLHSELNLSSLELGDSALYFCASSVAGVSNTEAFFGQGTRLTVV.

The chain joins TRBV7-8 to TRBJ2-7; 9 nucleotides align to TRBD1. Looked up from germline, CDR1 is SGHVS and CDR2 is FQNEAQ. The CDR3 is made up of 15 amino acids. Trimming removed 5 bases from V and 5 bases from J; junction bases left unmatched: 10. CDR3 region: CASSREGQGRNEQYF. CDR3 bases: TGTGCCAGCAGCCGAGAGGGACAGGGTCGTAACGAGCAGTACTTC.

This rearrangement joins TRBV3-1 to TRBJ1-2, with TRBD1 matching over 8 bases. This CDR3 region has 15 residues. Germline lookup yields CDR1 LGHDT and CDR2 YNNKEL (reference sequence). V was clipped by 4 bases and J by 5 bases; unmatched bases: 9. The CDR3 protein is CASSRLRTGIYGYTF. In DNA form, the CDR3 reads TGTGCCAGCAGCCGTTTACGGACAGGGATTTATGGCTACACCTTC.

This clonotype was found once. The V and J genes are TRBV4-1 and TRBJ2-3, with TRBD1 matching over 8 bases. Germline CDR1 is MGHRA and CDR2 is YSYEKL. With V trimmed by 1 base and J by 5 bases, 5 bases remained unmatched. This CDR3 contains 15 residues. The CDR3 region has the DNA TGCGCCAGCAGCCAAGTCGGCAGGGGGCGAGATACGCAGTATTTT. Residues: CASSQVGRGRDTQYF.

The CDR3 here is CASRISRAGELFF. The CDR3 DNA sequence: TGTGCCAGCAGGATATCGCGAGCCGGGGAGCTGTTTTTT. The V gene is TRBV12-3 or TRBV12-4, the J gene TRBJ2-2; D gene ambiguous. This CDR3 comprises 13 residues. V lost 6 bases to trimming and J lost 6 bases, with 11 bases between them.

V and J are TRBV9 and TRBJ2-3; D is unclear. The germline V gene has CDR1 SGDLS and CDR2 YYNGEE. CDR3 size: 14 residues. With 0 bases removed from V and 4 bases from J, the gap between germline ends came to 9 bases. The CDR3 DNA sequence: TGTGCCAGCAGCGTAGCTAATTCCCCAGATACGCAGTATTTT. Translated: CASSVANSPDTQYF.

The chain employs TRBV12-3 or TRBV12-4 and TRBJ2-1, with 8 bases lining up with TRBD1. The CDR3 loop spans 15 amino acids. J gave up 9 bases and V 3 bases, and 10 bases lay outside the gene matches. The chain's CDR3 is CASSFGRGLLGEQFF. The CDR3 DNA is TGTGCCAGCAGTTTTGGCAGGGGGCTATTAGGTGAGCAGTTCTTC.

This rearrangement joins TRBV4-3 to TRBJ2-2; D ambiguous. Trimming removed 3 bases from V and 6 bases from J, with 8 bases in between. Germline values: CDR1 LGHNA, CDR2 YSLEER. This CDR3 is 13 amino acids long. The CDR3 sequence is CASSQRPAGELFF. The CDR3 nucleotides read TGCGCCAGCAGCCAGCGCCCAGCCGGGGAGCTGTTTTTT.

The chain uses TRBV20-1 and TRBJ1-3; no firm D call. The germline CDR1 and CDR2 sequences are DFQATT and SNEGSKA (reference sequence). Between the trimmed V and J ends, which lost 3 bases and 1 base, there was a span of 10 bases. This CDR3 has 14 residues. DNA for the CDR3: TGCAGTGCTAGCCTGGGAGGATCTGGAAACACCATATATTTT. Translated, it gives CSASLGGSGNTIYF.

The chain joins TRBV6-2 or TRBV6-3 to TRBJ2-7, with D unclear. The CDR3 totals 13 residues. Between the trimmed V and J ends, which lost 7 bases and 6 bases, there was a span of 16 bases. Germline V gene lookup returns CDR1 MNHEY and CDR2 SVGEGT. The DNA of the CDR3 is TGTGCCAGCAAAGACACCCTGTACGGCGAGCAGTACTTC. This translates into CASKDTLYGEQYF.